In this sample, the clone carrying this T cell receptor (beta chain) turned up many times. Its cognate antigen is unknown. The germline gives CDR1 SGHNT, CDR2 YENEEA. Deletions cut 6 bases from V and 6 bases from J, with 13 bases between. The CDR3 loop spans 13 amino acids. These data are taken from a study of T cells in Graves' hyperthyroidism and ophthalmopathy. The TCR beta CDR3 regions underwent amplification using RNA transcripts as the source. The HTBI primer set was used in a first-round RT-PCR of the TCR CDR3. TCRdb reanalysed the multiplex PCR reads using MiXCR and keeps one entry per CDR3 protein. Of about 640,000 distinct CDR3 sequences detected, around 21% appear once; the ten largest clones hold over 30%. Study-wide results and caveats: Separating ophthalmopathy from stable hyperthyroidism was achieved by a 13 V-J model.

This clonotype originated in a man aged 25-40 years with Graves' ophthalmopathy. This chain uses TRBV11-3 with TRBJ2-3; no definite D call. The specimen sequenced was blood. CDR3 nucleotides: TGTGCCAGCAGTCAAAATATAAGGGATACGCAGTATTTT. Translated: CASSQNIRDTQYF.